What follows are 5 T cell receptor beta chains derived from one specimen sequenced in a study of blood T cell repertoires in COVID-19. Clones were sequenced by immunoSEQ multiplex PCR, and TCRdb holds only the in-frame ones, with some missing. The sample carries about 130,000 clones, 70% to 85% recorded once. The specimen was peripheral blood. Receptors originate from a woman aged 80 or older with acute or convalescent COVID-19.

In DNA, the CDR3 is TGTGCCACCAGCAGAGTAAGACAGAAGAGCTCTGGAAACACCATATATTTT. Its protein is CATSRVRQKSSGNTIYF. The chain is built from TRBV15 and TRBJ1-3, with a possible D match to TRBD1 (5 bases). The germline V gene encodes CDR1 LNHNV and CDR2 YYDKDF (reference sequence). V gave up 1 base and J gave up 0 bases, with 13 bases separating them. This CDR3 spans 17 amino acids.

The CDR3 region is CASARLVDFSDTQYF. CDR3 nucleotides: TGTGCCAGCGCGAGACTAGTAGATTTCTCAGATACGCAGTATTTT. The chain recombines TRBV18 with TRBJ2-3; the D gene is possibly TRBD2 (6 bases). The CDR3 spans 15 residues. Germline values: CDR1 KGHSH, CDR2 LQKENI. Trimming cost V 8 bases and J 4 bases, with 19 bases left between them.

The chain is built from TRBV4-2 and TRBJ2-7; a possible D gene is TRBD1 (6 bases). This CDR3 spans 14 amino acids. Trimming stripped 3 bases from V and 1 base from J, with 10 bases between. From germline, CDR1 is LGHNA and CDR2 YNFKEQ. The CDR3 region is CASSQGDKSYEQYF. Written as DNA, the CDR3 is TGTGCCAGCAGCCAGGGGGACAAGTCCTACGAGCAGTACTTC.

The chain couples TRBV18 to TRBJ1-2; 9 bases are shared with TRBD1. CDR3 length: 15 amino acids. Germline values: CDR1 KGHSH, CDR2 LQKENI. Trimming at V came to 4 bases and at J to 8 bases, leaving 11 bases not matched to a gene. CDR3 bases: TGTGCCAGCTCACTATTGGGACAGGGCGAGTCGGGCTACACCTTC. This codes for CASSLLGQGESGYTF.

The chain combines TRBV13 with TRBJ1-5; D is unresolved. The CDR3 contains 11 residues. Per germline, CDR1 PRHDT and CDR2 FYEKMQ (reference sequence). With 5 bases removed from V and 11 bases from J, the gap between germline ends came to 10 bases. The CDR3 sequence is CASSVPPAQHF. In nucleotides, the CDR3 is TGTGCCAGCAGCGTCCCTCCCGCCCAGCATTTT.